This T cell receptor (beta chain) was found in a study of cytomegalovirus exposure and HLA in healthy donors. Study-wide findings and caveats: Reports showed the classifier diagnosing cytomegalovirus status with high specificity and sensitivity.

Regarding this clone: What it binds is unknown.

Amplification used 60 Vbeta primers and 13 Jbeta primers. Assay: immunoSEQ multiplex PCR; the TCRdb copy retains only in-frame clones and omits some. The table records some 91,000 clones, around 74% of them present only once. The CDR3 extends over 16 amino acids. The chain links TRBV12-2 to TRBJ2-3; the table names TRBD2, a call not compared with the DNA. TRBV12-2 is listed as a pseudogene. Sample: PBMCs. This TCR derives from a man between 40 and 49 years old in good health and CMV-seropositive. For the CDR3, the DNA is TGTGCAAAATCACTAGCGGGAGGGTCCCAGACAGATACGCAGTATTTT. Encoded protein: CAKSLAGGSQTDTQYF.